One sample yielded the 15 T cell receptor beta chains listed below, sequenced in a study of OX40 agonist ivuxolimab in advanced cancers. Repertoires were generated with immunoSEQ multiplex PCR, while TCRdb's copy carries only in-frame clones and drops some. Altogether about 150,000 clones are present, approximately 94% being singletons, with the ten largest covering approximately 0.3%. This material consisted of CD4+ or CD8+ T cells sorted from blood, taken in a trial of the OX40 agonist ivuxolimab. These receptors came from an adult with an advanced solid tumor such as melanoma, head and neck, liver or kidney cancer.

The chain carries TRBV5-6 and TRBJ2-3, with 10 bases identical to TRBD2. Germline V CDR1 and CDR2: SGHDT, YYEEEE. With 0 bases clipped from V and 1 base from J, the junction kept 2 bases outside the gene matches. CDR3 length: 16 residues. The CDR3 DNA is TGTGCCAGCAGCTTGGAGCTAGCGGGGGGCACAGATACGCAGTATTTT. Protein sequence: CASSLELAGGTDTQYF.

Note on this clone: Lacking the conserved final phenylalanine or tryptophan, this CDR3 likely reflects a read error. CDR3 sequence reads: CASSPQGNYGYTL. DNA of the CDR3: TGTGCCAGCAGCCCACAGGGAAACTATGGCTACACCCTC. This chain uses TRBV6-5 with TRBJ1-2; a possible D gene is TRBD1 (6 bases). CDR1 MNHEY and CDR2 SVGAGI come from the germline V gene. The V end was cut by 6 bases, the J end by 2 bases, with 10 bases between. This CDR3 contains 13 residues.

V and J are TRBV28 and TRBJ1-4, with 11 nucleotides matching TRBD1. The CDR3 totals 15 residues. Germline V gives CDR1 MDHEN, CDR2 SYDVKM. V trimming: 5 bases; J trimming: 7 bases; junction bases outside the gene matches: 6. CDR3 coding DNA: TGTGCCAGCAGTCCCACCGGGACAGGGGGTGAAAAACTGTTTTTT. Translating gives CASSPTGTGGEKLFF.

The rearrangement joins TRBV5-1 to TRBJ2-1; a possible D gene is TRBD2 (9 bases). Deletions cut 0 bases from V and 6 bases from J, with 25 bases between. This CDR3 comprises 19 residues. The V gene's germline CDR1 is SGHRS and CDR2 YFSETQ. Written as DNA, the CDR3 is TGCGCCAGCAGCTTGGCCCAATGGACAGGGACTAGCTGGATCAATGAGCAGTTCTTC. Translating gives CASSLAQWTGTSWINEQFF.

This clone has just one count. The chain uses TRBV9 and TRBJ2-1; a weak D match, TRBD1 (7 bases). The V and J ends lost 4 bases and 2 bases respectively, with 13 bases between them. The CDR3 covers 15 residues. Per germline, CDR1 SGDLS and CDR2 YYNGEE. CDR3 loop: CASSPGGTAYNEQFF. The CDR3 DNA follows: TGTGCCAGCAGCCCTGGAGGGACAGCCTACAATGAGCAGTTCTTC.

About this clone itself: One end of the junction varies from germline; a read error may be responsible. The chain combines TRBV7-2 with TRBJ2-2; 12 positions agree with TRBD2. This CDR3 is built from 12 residues. The germline CDR1 and CDR2 sequences are SGHTA and FQGNSA. CDR3 coding DNA: TGTGCCAGCAGCTCTAGCGGGGGGGCGCTGTTTTTT. It specifies CASSSSGGALFF.

The chain couples TRBV10-3 to TRBJ1-3; the match to TRBD1 covers 7 bases. Germline CDR1 and CDR2: ENHRY and SYGVKD. The trim removed 10 bases at V and 0 bases at J, leaving 12 bases unmatched. The CDR3 has 16 amino acids. CDR3 region: CATTGQRGASGNTIYF. In DNA, the CDR3 is TGTGCCACCACGGGACAGCGGGGGGCCTCTGGAAACACCATATATTTT.

For the CDR3, the DNA is TGCGCCAGCAGCCAAGAAGGACAGGTCGATAATGAAAAACTGTTTTTT. Translating gives CASSQEGQVDNEKLFF. The rearrangement joins TRBV4-3 to TRBJ1-4; 7 positions match TRBD1. With V trimmed by 0 bases and J by 4 bases, 5 bases remained unmatched. This CDR3 spans 16 amino acids. The V gene's germline CDR1 is LGHNA and CDR2 YSLEER.

The chain uses TRBV4-1 and TRBJ2-1, with a possible D match to TRBD2 (5 bases). The CDR3 sequence is 16 residues long. Germline V gene sequence: CDR1 MGHRA, CDR2 YSYEKL. Trimming took off 2 bases at V and 4 bases at J, with 15 bases between the two ends. In DNA form, the CDR3 reads TGCGCCAGCAGCCAACCAACGCGGGTCCCTTACAATGAGCAGTTCTTC. This encodes CASSQPTRVPYNEQFF.

The V call is TRBV29-1, the J call TRBJ1-1; D is undetermined. In germline, CDR1 is SQVTM, CDR2 ANQGSEA. V was shortened by 3 bases and J by 3 bases, with 11 bases between the two germline ends. The CDR3 spans 13 residues. CDR3 sequence (DNA): TGCAGCGTTGAGAACAGATGGGACACTGAAGCTTTCTTT. It yields the protein CSVENRWDTEAFF.

This clone was detected only once. V gene TRBV29-1 combines with J gene TRBJ2-1; no reliable D call. This CDR3 is built from 13 residues. With 6 bases removed from V and 0 bases from J, the gap between germline ends came to 9 bases. CDR1 and CDR2 (germline): SQVTM, ANQGSEA. The CDR3, as DNA: TGCAGCGTAGGACGGAGCTCCTACAATGAGCAGTTCTTC. Amino acid sequence: CSVGRSSYNEQFF.

The V call is TRBV11-2, the J call TRBJ1-1; unclear D gene. This CDR3 has 14 amino acids. Germline-derived CDR1 and CDR2 are SGHAT and FQNNGV. V gave up 5 bases and J gave up 6 bases, with 16 bases separating them. This CDR3 reads CASSLQPQESEAFF. The CDR3, as DNA: TGTGCCAGCAGCCTCCAACCTCAGGAGTCTGAAGCTTTCTTT.

The chain recombines TRBV7-6 with TRBJ1-5; D is perhaps TRBD1 (5 bases). The CDR3 totals 13 residues. CDR1 is SGHVS and CDR2 is FNYEAQ in the germline V gene. Trimming took off 5 bases at V and 5 bases at J, with 10 bases between the two ends. CDR3 in DNA: TGTGCCAGCAGCGCGGGACGGCATCAGCCCCAGCATTTT. This sequence encodes CASSAGRHQPQHF.

V usage is TRBV27 and J usage is TRBJ1-5, with 8 nucleotides matching TRBD1. The junction had 2 bases not matched to a gene; V was cut back by 6 bases and J by 4 bases. From germline, CDR1 is MNHEY and CDR2 SMNVEV (reference sequence). The CDR3 is made up of 13 amino acids. The CDR3 loop is CASRGQENQPQHF. CDR3 nucleotides: TGTGCCAGCAGGGGACAGGAAAATCAGCCCCAGCATTTT.

The chain has TRBV5-1 and TRBJ2-3; 11 nucleotides match TRBD2. J was trimmed by 4 bases and V by 0 bases; bases with no gene match: 13. The CDR3 contains 19 residues. Germline CDR1 and CDR2: SGHRS and YFSETQ. The CDR3 DNA reads as TGCGCCAGCAGCTTGGCCAGGGCTAGCGGGGGGCTGGGGCCAGATACGCAGTATTTT. It encodes CASSLARASGGLGPDTQYF.